The 13 T cell receptor beta chains below come from one sample, sequenced in a study of T cell repertoires in cytomegalovirus infection. From the reads, TCRdb called clonotypes with MiXCR, one entry per CDR3 protein. The profile shows 100,000 to 150,000 distinct CDR3 sequences, almost 9% of them singletons. The sequenced sample consisted of PBMCs. The origin of the receptors is a human donor in good health (CMV status not recorded). Some clones in this sample may be carry-over from other donors' samples.

This clonotype was counted at least ten times. The chain uses TRBV7-2 and TRBJ2-3; 7 positions match TRBD2. The CDR3 is 15 amino acids. V shed 3 bases, J shed 5 bases, and the junction held 8 bases outside the gene matches. CDR1 and CDR2 (germline): SGHTA, FQGNSA. The DNA for the CDR3 is TGTGCCAGCAGCTTGGTGGCGGGGGAAGGAGATACGCAGTATTTT. Translation gives CASSLVAGEGDTQYF. Based on the CDR3 plus reference TRBV7-2 and TRBJ2-3, the full variable domain is GAGVSQSPSNKVTEKGKDVELRCDPISGHTALYWYRQSLGQGLEFLIYFQGNSAPDKSGLPSDRFSAERTGGSVSTLTIQRTQQEDSAVYLCASSLVAGEGDTQYFGPGTRLTVL.

The rearrangement joins TRBV5-6 to TRBJ2-7; D could derive from TRBD1 or TRBD2 (5 bases each). This CDR3 region has 15 residues. The V end lost 4 bases, the J end lost 3 bases, and 17 bases lay between the germline ends. CDR1 is SGHDT, CDR2 YYEEEE, per germline. The CDR3 here is CASSGEGPLYYEQYF. The CDR3 DNA follows: TGTGCCAGCAGCGGAGAGGGACCTCTTTACTACGAGCAGTACTTC.

This chain links TRBV20-1 with TRBJ1-1; 8 bases are shared with TRBD1. This CDR3 region has 12 residues. Germline values: CDR1 DFQATT, CDR2 SNEGSKA (reference sequence). The CDR3 spells CKAGTGNTEAFF. The DNA of the CDR3 is TGCAAAGCCGGGACAGGGAACACTGAAGCTTTCTTT.

The V gene is TRBV19, the J gene TRBJ1-5; 8 bases match TRBD1. The CDR3 sequence is 13 residues long. CDR1 is LNHDA and CDR2 is SQIVND in the germline V gene (reference sequence). Germline trimming cut 8 bases from V and 5 bases from J; bases unmatched to any gene: 5. The CDR3 nucleotides are TGTGCCAGTGCCCCGACAGGGGATCAGCCCCAGCATTTT. Translating it yields CASAPTGDQPQHF.

The chain carries TRBV29-1 and TRBJ2-1; D gene uncertain. CDR1 is SQVTM and CDR2 is ANQGSEA in the germline V gene. Between the trimmed V and J ends, which lost 3 bases and 0 bases, there was a span of 15 bases. The CDR3 loop spans 16 amino acids. Here the CDR3 reads CSVDPSDARSYNEQFF. The DNA for the CDR3 is TGCAGCGTTGATCCCTCGGACGCCCGCTCCTACAATGAGCAGTTCTTC.

This clonotype was found many times. The CDR3 DNA reads TGTGCCAGCAGGAGACAGGGAGCCTCCACTGAAGCTTTCTTT. The encoded protein is CASRRQGASTEAFF. This chain connects TRBV6-2 or TRBV6-3 to TRBJ1-1; 7 bases map to TRBD1. Germline values: CDR1 MNHEY, CDR2 SVGEGT. The CDR3 is 14 residues long. V lost 6 bases and J lost 4; bases outside the gene matches: 8.

This clonotype was picked up many times. The gene calls are TRBV7-2 and TRBJ2-5; D not resolved. This CDR3 region has 13 residues. Trimming cost V 5 bases and J 2 bases, with 9 bases left between them. Germline values: CDR1 SGHTA, CDR2 FQGNSA. CDR3 sequence (DNA): TGTGCCAGCAGCCCCTCTAGGCAAGAGACCCAGTACTTC. Translation gives CASSPSRQETQYF.

The chain employs TRBV29-1 and TRBJ2-7; TRBD2 matches 7 bases. The ends lost 3 bases at V and 6 bases at J; junction bases unmatched: 8. This CDR3 is 13 amino acids long. Per the germline V gene, CDR1 is SQVTM and CDR2 is ANQGSEA. The CDR3, as DNA: TGCAGCGTTGAGGGTTCGTCGGGGGGCGAGCAGTACTTC. Translated: CSVEGSSGGEQYF.

There are many counts of this clonotype. V and J are TRBV4-1 and TRBJ1-5; unclear D gene. The CDR3 sequence is 15 residues long. CDR1 MGHRA and CDR2 YSYEKL come from the germline V gene. V was trimmed by 4 bases and J by 0 bases, leaving 10 bases between them. CDR3 nucleotides: TGCGCCAGCAGCCTCGATTGGAATAGCAATCAGCCCCAGCATTTT. This sequence encodes CASSLDWNSNQPQHF.

This clonotype was counted between two and nine times. The V gene is TRBV29-1, the J gene TRBJ1-1; 8 nucleotides agree with TRBD1. The V segment lost 5 bases and the J segment 4 bases; nucleotides outside the gene matches: 6. Germline CDR1 reads SQVTM; CDR2 reads ANQGSEA. The length of the CDR3 is 13 residues. CDR3 amino acids: CSVKTGAATEAFF. The CDR3, as DNA: TGCAGCGTTAAGACAGGGGCAGCCACTGAAGCTTTCTTT. Filled out from reference TRBV29-1 and TRBJ1-1, the complete variable domain reads SAVISQKPSRDICQRGTSLTIQCQVDSQVTMMFWYRQQPGQSLTLIATANQGSEATYESGFVIDKFPISRPNLTFSTLTVSNMSPEDSSIYLCSVKTGAATEAFFGQGTRLTVV.

This clonotype was picked up many times. The V call is TRBV29-1, the J call TRBJ2-7; D could derive from TRBD1 or TRBD2 (6 bases each). Germline CDR1 SQVTM, CDR2 ANQGSEA. The V gene lost 4 bases and the J gene lost 2 bases, with 24 bases spanning the gap. CDR3 length: 17 residues. The CDR3 protein is CSVVPQGVAEQTYEQYF. CDR3 sequence (DNA): TGCAGCGTTGTCCCACAGGGCGTAGCGGAGCAAACCTACGAGCAGTACTTC.

This clonotype was counted at least ten times. This chain joins TRBV19 and TRBJ1-1; D perhaps matches TRBD1 (5 bases). This CDR3 has 14 amino acids. V lost 2 bases and J 4 bases, leaving 11 bases between the germline ends. Germline values: CDR1 LNHDA, CDR2 SQIVND (reference sequence). The CDR3 bases are TGTGCCAGTAGTATACAGGGCGCCCCCACTGAAGCTTTCTTT. It is translated as CASSIQGAPTEAFF.

This clonotype was seen many times. The rearrangement joins TRBV28 to TRBJ1-2; 9 bases fit TRBD1. CDR1 and CDR2 (germline): MDHEN, SYDVKM. Unmatched junction bases numbered 9, after V lost 8 bases and J lost 2 bases. The CDR3 contains 15 residues. CDR3 amino acids: CASCSAGTGNYGYTF. The CDR3 bases are TGTGCCAGCTGCTCTGCCGGGACAGGGAACTATGGCTACACCTTC.